This entry lists 6 T cell receptor beta chains sequenced from one sample in a study of blood T cells in healthy people across ages. The second PCR ran about 6 to 11 cycles with a sample-barcoded 5' primer and J-beta primers. TCRdb re-derived calls from the 5' RACE reads in MiXCR, one entry per CDR3 protein. This table holds about 800,000 distinct CDR3 sequences, 46% found once. Sequencing was done on a sample of blood. Receptors originate from a man older than 75 in good health.

The chain is built from TRBV12-3 or TRBV12-4 and TRBJ2-5; TRBD2 matches 16 bases. This CDR3 has 15 amino acids. The junction had 10 bases not matched to a gene; V was cut back by 7 bases and J by 11 bases. CDR3 nucleotide sequence: TGTGCCAGCACCACCAGGGGACTAGCGGGAGGGGAGCAGTACTTC. Encoded protein: CASTTRGLAGGEQYF.

Comments on this clonotype: A much larger clone lies a single base off, so this may be a read error. The V gene is TRBV12-3 or TRBV12-4, the J gene TRBJ2-1; a possible D gene is TRBD2 (6 bases). Trimming took 6 bases from V and 15 from J, leaving 15 bases between them. The CDR3 contains 11 residues. In DNA form, the CDR3 reads TGTGCCAGCAGCCCCGGACTAATTCGGTTCTTC. Translated, it gives CASSPGLIRFF.

As DNA, the CDR3 is TGCAGTGCTAGCCAGCTTCCATTCCACTCTGGGGCCAACGTCCTGACTTTC. Protein product: CSASQLPFHSGANVLTF. This chain joins TRBV20-1 and TRBJ2-6; no reliable D call. Germline V gene lookup returns CDR1 DFQATT and CDR2 SNEGSKA (reference sequence). V was shortened by 3 bases and J by 0 bases, with 15 bases between the two germline ends. This CDR3 has 17 residues.

The chain recombines TRBV28 with TRBJ2-5; D could derive from TRBD1 or TRBD2 (5 bases each). This CDR3 region has 14 residues. With 4 bases removed from V and 13 bases from J, the gap between germline ends came to 22 bases. The germline V gene encodes CDR1 MDHEN and CDR2 SYDVKM. The CDR3 region is CASSSGTEVNIRYF. The CDR3 DNA sequence: TGTGCCAGCAGTTCCGGGACGGAGGTTAACATTCGGTACTTC.

CDR3 sequence: CASSQDWGRESVQPQHF. The CDR3 DNA reads as TGCGCCAGCAGCCAAGATTGGGGCAGGGAATCAGTTCAGCCCCAGCATTTT. This chain uses TRBV4-1 with TRBJ1-5; TRBD1 might be the D (5 bases). The CDR3 has 17 amino acids. The V end was cut by 0 bases, the J end by 6 bases, with 18 bases between. Per the germline V gene, CDR1 is MGHRA and CDR2 is YSYEKL.

This chain connects TRBV11-2 to TRBJ2-7, with D possibly matching TRBD2 (6 bases). Trimming took 5 bases from V and 0 from J, leaving 14 bases between them. The CDR3 loop spans 15 amino acids. Germline V gives CDR1 SGHAT, CDR2 FQNNGV. CDR3 DNA sequence: TGTGCCAGCAGCGATTCGGAGGGACTCTCCTACGAGCAGTACTTC. This encodes CASSDSEGLSYEQYF.